Shown below are 5 T cell receptor beta chains from a single sample sequenced in a study of blood T cells in healthy people across ages. Together with a sample-barcoded 5' primer, a J-beta primer mix was included in a second PCR lasting about 6 to 12 cycles. TCRdb reprocessed the 5' RACE reads with MiXCR, giving one entry per CDR3 protein. The sample includes 900,000 to 950,000 distinct CDR3 sequences, roughly 28% of them seen just once. These data were also filed under a second study, of T cells of mothers and their children.

Sequences were obtained from blood. The receptors come from a woman aged 40 to 55 in good health.

The J gene is TRBJ2-7, the V gene TRBV5-6; D ambiguous. V shed 0 bases and J shed 4 bases, with 8 bases lying between them. The CDR3 totals 13 residues. CDR1 SGHDT and CDR2 YYEEEE come from the germline V gene. The chain's CDR3 is CASSLGSMYEQYF. The CDR3 nucleotides are TGTGCCAGCAGCTTGGGGTCAATGTACGAGCAGTACTTC.

A few counts support this clonotype. The chain carries TRBV18 and TRBJ1-2; D perhaps matches TRBD1 (5 bases). This CDR3 has 14 amino acids. Germline assignment: CDR1 KGHSH and CDR2 LQKENI. Between the trimmed V and J ends, which lost 3 bases and 4 bases, there was a span of 12 bases. For the CDR3, the DNA is TGTGCCAGCTCACCGCCGGGGACCCCCTATGGCTACACCTTC. It is translated as CASSPPGTPYGYTF.

The V and J genes are TRBV18 and TRBJ2-7, with 8 bases fitting TRBD1. Losses at the gene ends were 2 bases for V and 5 bases for J; bases not matched to a gene: 5. This CDR3 is built from 14 residues. The germline CDR1 and CDR2 sequences are KGHSH and LQKENI. The CDR3 here is CASSPTRGRHEQYF. The CDR3 DNA reads as TGTGCCAGCTCACCAACCAGGGGGCGGCACGAGCAGTACTTC. The full variable domain, completed using reference TRBV18 and TRBJ2-7, is NAGVMQNPRHLVRRRGQEARLRCSPMKGHSHVYWYRQLPEEGLKFMVYLQKENIIDESGMPKERFSAEFPKEGPSILRIQQVVRGDSAAYFCASSPTRGRHEQYFGPGTRLTVT.

The chain carries TRBV7-9 and TRBJ2-7; 7 bases match TRBD1. The CDR3 spans 15 residues. Germline V gene data show CDR1 as SEHNR and CDR2 as FQNEAQ (reference sequence). The V gene end was trimmed by 5 bases and the J gene end by 2 bases; junction bases not matched to a gene: 9. CDR3 amino acids: CASSPPRTGTYEQYF. CDR3 nucleotide sequence: TGTGCCAGCAGCCCGCCTCGGACAGGTACCTACGAGCAGTACTTC.

This clonotype was counted at least ten times. The chain joins TRBV7-9 to TRBJ2-7; TRBD2 agrees at 9 bases. Germline CDR1 SEHNR, CDR2 FQNEAQ (reference sequence). V was pared by 3 bases and J by 2 bases, with 5 bases of the junction left unmatched. The CDR3 covers 15 residues. CDR3 DNA sequence: TGTGCCAGCAGCTTTCCTAGCGGGGTAACCTACGAGCAGTACTTC. It encodes CASSFPSGVTYEQYF.